This T cell receptor (beta chain) was captured in a study of blood T cell repertoires in COVID-19 (dated by TCRdb to about 2020). Study-level background: Collaborator samples came from the United States, Italy and Spain and covered acute and convalescent phases of COVID-19. The material from the prospective study consisted of cDNA or gDNA derived from T cells, B-cell-depleted T cells, or PBMCs. The dataset comprised deeply sampled blood TCRbeta repertoires from subjects exposed to, actively infected with, or recovered from COVID-19. A freely available public database, intended as a resource for researchers studying the immune response to SARS-CoV-2, is where the repertoires were released. Samples were obtained from the ongoing ImmuneRACE study (first 160 participants) and from 1,000 to 1,500 subjects provided by 6 global collaborators. A de-identified subject ID, COVID-19 status, age in years and sex were almost always included in the sample metadata. Where available, HLA class I and class II types were taken from metadata supplied by the sample provider and were not determined by assay-based typing.

Results the study describes overall, beyond this receptor: The quantity of clinical and demographic metadata differed by source and by participant and was supplied without curation.

The immunoSEQ Assay, a bias-controlled multiplex PCR, was used to amplify TCRbeta CDR3 regions from genomic DNA. The authors processed their data as follows. Within the assay, amplification of reference gene primers was used to estimate how many nucleated cells each sample contained. Sequence reads were collapsed and filtered to measure the absolute abundance of every unique TCRbeta CDR3 rearrangement. For each sample, productive Simpson clonality was calculated as the square root of Simpson's diversity index over productive rearrangements. TCRdb carries this immuneACCESS record with in-frame sequences only. Its versions omit some clonotypes, under half of them owing to an unresolved V gene in the studies checked, with the rest unexplained. V, J and clone size derive from that table, while D and trimming were established from the DNA sequence. The sample table records fewer than 250,000 clones; approximately 88% of these occur just once. Of the sample, approximately 3% falls within the top ten clones.

Participants in the prospective study were aged roughly 18 to 100 years, lived in some 24 United States geographic areas, and enrolled through a virtual design. In the prospective study, participants were assigned to cohorts based on the clinical history participants reported in a screening survey and a study questionnaire. Recovered participants in ImmuneRACE Cohort 3 were defined as having two consecutive negative NP/OP PCR tests, clearance from a healthcare professional, or resolution of symptoms. In the prospective study, mobile phlebotomists collected whole blood, serum and a nasopharyngeal or oropharyngeal swab from each participant. Prospective study participants could optionally give additional blood draws and questionnaires over an approximately 2-month period. Before DNA extraction, blood samples from the prospective study were shipped at room temperature or frozen. Unmatched junction bases come to 8, with V trimmed by 3 bases and J by 7 bases. CDR1 and CDR2 (MNHEY, SMNVEV) derive from the germline V gene (reference sequence). The CDR3 goes from the cysteine to the phenylalanine over 15 residues. CDR3 DNA is the only sequence kept; it has 45 bases, read in frame from the first base.

Notes on this clone: Its antigen specificity is not known. No base qualities exist here, and no much larger clone lies one base off it.

The sample was PBMCs or T cells enriched from blood (not recorded which). The TCR comes from a woman aged 25 to 45 who had recovered from COVID-19. This receptor chain uses TRBV27 and TRBJ2-7; the central 11 bases match TRBD1. The CDR3 has the sequence CASSFYGQGAFEQYF. In nucleotides, the sequence is TGTGCCAGCAGTTTCTATGGACAGGGGGCGTTTGAGCAGTACTTC.